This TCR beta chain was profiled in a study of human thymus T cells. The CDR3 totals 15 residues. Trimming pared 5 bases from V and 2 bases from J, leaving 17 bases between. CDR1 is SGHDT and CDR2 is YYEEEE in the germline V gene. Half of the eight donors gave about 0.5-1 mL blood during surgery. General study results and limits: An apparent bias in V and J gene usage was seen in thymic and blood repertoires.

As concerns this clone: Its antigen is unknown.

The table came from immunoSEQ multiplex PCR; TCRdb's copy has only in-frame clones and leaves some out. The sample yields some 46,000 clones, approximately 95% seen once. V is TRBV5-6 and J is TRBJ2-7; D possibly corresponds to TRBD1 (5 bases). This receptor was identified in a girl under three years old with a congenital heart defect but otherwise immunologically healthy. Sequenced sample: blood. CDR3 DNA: TGTGCCAGCAGGCCGTCGCCAGGGATGACCTACGAGCAGTACTTC. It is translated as CASRPSPGMTYEQYF.